Listed below are T cell receptor beta chains from one sample, sequenced in a study of CD8 T cells in Susac syndrome. TCRdb used MiXCR to reprocess the immunoSEQ multiplex PCR reads, holding one entry per CDR3 protein. The sample lists under 200,000 distinct CDR3 sequences, 90% to 95% occurring once. Sequences were obtained from CD4+ T cells from PBMCs. The receptors were gathered from a human donor in good health. The conserved cysteine and the conserved F or W are not part of the CDR3 here. The order of the fields is V gene, J gene, clone size, CDR3 protein. Not every row has a clone size; where given, it reads once, few, many or a size class.

V: TRBV3-1; J: TRBJ2-4; size: once; CDR3: ASSPGQGLAKNIQY
V: TRBV15; J: TRBJ2-1; size: .; CDR3: ATSRGPSGVAEQF
V: TRBV3-1; J: TRBJ1-1; size: .; CDR3: ASSFDTNTEAF
V: TRBV12-3/TRBV12-4; J: TRBJ1-4; size: .; CDR3: ASSLGDYEKLF
V: TRBV12-3/TRBV12-4; J: TRBJ1-2; size: few; CDR3: ASTPPDHGYT
V: TRBV7-9; J: TRBJ2-2; size: .; CDR3: ASSPDFTGELF
V: TRBV21-1; J: TRBJ2-1; size: .; CDR3: ASSARTSGKPYNEQF
V: TRBV6-6; J: TRBJ2-7; size: .; CDR3: ASSYDSRKTYEQY
V: TRBV29-1; J: TRBJ1-1; size: .; CDR3: SVARREIVGAF
V: TRBV6-6; J: TRBJ2-5; size: .; CDR3: ASARASGGGETQY
V: TRBV6-2/TRBV6-3; J: TRBJ2-1; size: .; CDR3: ASSYLSGTSGKNEQF
V: TRBV4-2; J: TRBJ2-3; size: .; CDR3: ASSQDRAGGIVSQY
V: TRBV4-3; J: TRBJ2-3; size: few; CDR3: ASSQDTPDTQY
V: TRBV20-1; J: TRBJ2-1; size: .; CDR3: SARVQGDANEQF
V: TRBV28; J: TRBJ2-1; size: .; CDR3: ASSFSGGANEQF
V: TRBV4-3; J: TRBJ1-1; size: .; CDR3: ASSEITGVSWDTEAF
V: TRBV20-1; J: TRBJ1-6; size: .; CDR3: SATGQGQGNSPLH
V: TRBV3-1; J: TRBJ1-6; size: .; CDR3: ASSPTTGVSSPLH
V: TRBV29-1; J: TRBJ2-3; size: .; CDR3: SVEFRDTDTQY
V: TRBV6-5; J: TRBJ1-1; size: .; CDR3: ASSRYRGQEAF
V: TRBV7-3; J: TRBJ2-3; size: .; CDR3: ASSPSGLLDTQY
V: TRBV7-2; J: TRBJ2-5; size: .; CDR3: ASSLGGPGAQETQY
V: TRBV4-3; J: TRBJ2-3; size: .; CDR3: ASSQVGVGPDTQY
V: TRBV19; J: TRBJ2-5; size: once; CDR3: ASSMRQGQETQY
V: TRBV12-3/TRBV12-4; J: TRBJ1-5; size: .; CDR3: ASRTGSNQPQH
V: TRBV30; J: TRBJ1-1; size: .; CDR3: AWSLDSNTEAF
V: TRBV20-1; J: TRBJ2-3; size: once; CDR3: SARPGTGTRRNTDTQY
V: TRBV4-3; J: TRBJ2-2; size: .; CDR3: ASSQERATGELF
V: TRBV20-1; J: TRBJ2-1; size: .; CDR3: SARDRVGIGREQF
V: TRBV12-3/TRBV12-4; J: TRBJ2-5; size: .; CDR3: ASSPRLAGMETQY
V: TRBV5-1; J: TRBJ2-3; size: .; CDR3: ASSFGTSGTPSTDTQY
V: TRBV20-1; J: TRBJ2-1; size: .; CDR3: SASEGYNEQF
V: TRBV29-1; J: TRBJ2-1; size: .; CDR3: SVEGGRYNEQF
V: TRBV15; J: TRBJ2-5; size: .; CDR3: ATSRVGTAQY
V: TRBV7-2; J: TRBJ1-6; size: .; CDR3: ASSRGQGGWPLH
V: TRBV7-9; J: TRBJ2-5; size: .; CDR3: ATLRGEETQY
V: TRBV7-6; J: TRBJ1-6; size: .; CDR3: ASSLRTGVNNSPLH
V: TRBV4-2; J: TRBJ2-5; size: .; CDR3: ASSQGGQGETQY
V: TRBV19; J: TRBJ2-3; size: .; CDR3: ASSRDNTDTQY
V: TRBV20-1; J: TRBJ1-1; size: once; CDR3: SARGVNAEAF
V: TRBV30; J: TRBJ2-3; size: .; CDR3: AWSGYGDTQY
V: TRBV9; J: TRBJ2-3; size: .; CDR3: ASSPLAGKGTDTQY